This entry is about one TCR beta chain. Antigen unknown. The length of the CDR3 is 12 residues. V lost 8 bases and J lost 10, with 17 bases in between. Per the germline V gene, CDR1 is SGHVS and CDR2 is FNYEAQ. The sample is drawn from a study of T cell repertoires in cytomegalovirus infection. At the level of the study: It can be stated that public TCR beta signatures indicated CMV infection as well as a matching HLA type. Points from the study as a whole: The response measured ex vivo was dominated by TCR beta clonotypes (HLA-C-restricted and CMV-specific).

Each CDR3 protein is one row after TCRdb ran MiXCR on the reads. This table holds roughly 600,000 distinct CDR3 sequences, 24% found once. The rearrangement joins TRBV7-6 to TRBJ1-2; D not certain. The sample consisted of CD8+ T cells from PBMCs. This clonotype was obtained from a human donor in good health (CMV status not recorded). Some clones in this sample may be carry-over from other donors' samples. This CDR3 is CASAPGAAAYTF. The CDR3 DNA reads as TGTGCCAGCGCGCCGGGTGCGGCGGCCTACACCTTC.